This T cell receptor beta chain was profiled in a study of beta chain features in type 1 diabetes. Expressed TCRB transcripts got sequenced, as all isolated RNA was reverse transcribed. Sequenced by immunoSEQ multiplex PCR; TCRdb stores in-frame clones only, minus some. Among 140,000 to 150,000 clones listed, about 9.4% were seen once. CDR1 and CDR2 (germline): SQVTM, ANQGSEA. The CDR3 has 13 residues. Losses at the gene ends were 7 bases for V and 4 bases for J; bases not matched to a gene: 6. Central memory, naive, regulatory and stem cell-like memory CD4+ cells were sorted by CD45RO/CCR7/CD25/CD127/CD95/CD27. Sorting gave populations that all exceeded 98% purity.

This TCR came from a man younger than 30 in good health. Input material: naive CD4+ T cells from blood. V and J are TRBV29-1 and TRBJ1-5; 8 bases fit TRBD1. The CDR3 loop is CSAAGTGNQPQHF. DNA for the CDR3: TGCAGCGCTGCGGGGACAGGTAATCAGCCCCAGCATTTT.